This entry lists 26 T cell receptor beta chains sequenced from one sample in a study of cytomegalovirus exposure and HLA in healthy donors. The PCR had 60 Vbeta and 13 Jbeta primers. The data were produced by immunoSEQ multiplex PCR, yet TCRdb's version contains in-frame clones alone and is incomplete. The repertoire has under 200,000 clones, 79% of them found once; the top ten carry less than 2.5%. Sequenced input: PBMCs. Receptors originate from a woman between 45 and 65 years old in good health and CMV-seronegative.

This clone was seen more than once but under ten times. This chain connects TRBV28 to TRBJ2-1, with 7 bases that match TRBD2. Trimming at V came to 2 bases and at J to 6 bases, leaving 4 bases not matched to a gene. The CDR3 has 14 residues. Germline CDR1 MDHEN, CDR2 SYDVKM. CDR3 sequence reads: CASSLAGESNEQFF. The CDR3 region has the DNA TGTGCCAGCAGTTTAGCGGGAGAATCCAATGAGCAGTTCTTC.

The rearrangement joins TRBV23-1 to TRBJ1-5, with a tentative D call TRBD1 (6 bases). TRBV23-1 is treated as an ORF (open reading frame) with a function not yet certain. V was trimmed by 7 bases and J by 1 base, leaving 14 bases between them. CDR3 length: 15 residues. CDR3 nucleotide sequence: TGCGCCAGCAACTCAGGGAGGGGGAGCAATCAGCCCCAGCATTTT. Translating gives CASNSGRGSNQPQHF.

The chain links TRBV4-3 to TRBJ2-6; 9 bases agree with TRBD1. The germline V gene encodes CDR1 LGHNA and CDR2 YSLEER. J was trimmed by 0 bases and V by 0 bases; bases with no gene match: 3. The CDR3 is 18 residues long. CDR3 bases: TGCGCCAGCAGCCAAGAGGGGACAGGGTACTCTGGGGCCAACGTCCTGACTTTC. Translation gives CASSQEGTGYSGANVLTF.

The chain links TRBV19 to TRBJ1-4; D not certain. V was cut by 4 bases and J by 7 bases, with 10 bases left in between. Germline V gives CDR1 LNHDA, CDR2 SQIVND (reference sequence). The CDR3 has 13 amino acids. CDR3 amino acids: CASSNSNSEKLFF. Written as DNA, the CDR3 is TGTGCCAGTAGTAACAGTAATTCTGAAAAACTGTTTTTT.

The chain is built from TRBV7-6 and TRBJ2-3; possibly TRBD1 for D (6 bases). Germline V lookup: CDR1 SGHVS, CDR2 FNYEAQ. CDR3 size: 15 residues. With 5 bases removed from V and 0 bases from J, the gap between germline ends came to 12 bases. CDR3 in DNA: TGTGCCAGCAGCCGGACAGTTTCTAGCACAGATACGCAGTATTTT. Translation: CASSRTVSSTDTQYF.

The V call is TRBV12-5, the J call TRBJ2-6, with D perhaps TRBD1 (5 bases). This CDR3 spans 17 amino acids. Trimming removed 2 bases from V and 0 bases from J, with 11 bases in between. Germline V gene lookup returns CDR1 LGHNT and CDR2 FRNRAP. The CDR3 reads CASGLSSGISGANVLTF. The CDR3, as DNA: TGTGCTAGTGGTTTGTCGTCAGGGATCTCTGGGGCCAACGTCCTGACTTTC. The entire variable domain, with the rest obtained from reference TRBV12-5 and TRBJ2-6, is as follows: DARVTQTPRHKVTEMGQEVTMRCQPILGHNTVFWYRQTMMQGLELLAYFRNRAPLDDSGMPKDRFSAEMPDATLATLKIQPSEPRDSAVYFCASGLSSGISGANVLTFGAGSRLTVL.

The V call is TRBV5-1, the J call TRBJ1-1; 7 positions match TRBD1. The CDR3 has 14 residues. The trim removed 2 bases at V and 0 bases at J, leaving 1 base unmatched. Germline lookup yields CDR1 SGHRS and CDR2 YFSETQ. The CDR3 DNA reads as TGCGCCAGCAGCTTAGGGGGCATGAACACTGAAGCTTTCTTT. Amino acid sequence: CASSLGGMNTEAFF.

J is TRBJ1-2 and V is TRBV19, with a weak D call TRBD1 (6 bases). In germline, CDR1 is LNHDA, CDR2 SQIVND (reference sequence). The CDR3 totals 16 residues. The V and J ends lost 7 bases and 0 bases respectively, with 18 bases between them. CDR3 coding DNA: TGTGCCAGTATGTCTAACACAGGGTCTACTAACTATGGCTACACCTTC. Protein: CASMSNTGSTNYGYTF. The complete variable domain, with remaining parts taken from reference TRBV19 and TRBJ1-2, reads DGGITQSPKYLFRKEGQNVTLSCEQNLNHDAMYWYRQDPGQGLRLIYYSQIVNDFQKGDIAEGYSVSREKKESFPLTVTSAQKNPTAFYLCASMSNTGSTNYGYTFGSGTRLTVV.

This chain joins TRBV28 and TRBJ2-1, with TRBD2 identical over 7 bases. Germline values: CDR1 MDHEN, CDR2 SYDVKM. CDR3 length equals 13 residues. CDR3 in DNA: TGTGTCACCGGGGAGGGGATTAACAATGAGCAGTTCTTC. This encodes CVTGEGINNEQFF.

V is TRBV6-5 and J is TRBJ2-7, with 11 bases identical to TRBD2. The ends lost 8 bases at V and 2 bases at J; junction bases unmatched: 5. The length of the CDR3 is 14 residues. Germline V gene lookup returns CDR1 MNHEY and CDR2 SVGAGI. CDR3 in amino acids: CASWTSGYPYEQYF. Here the CDR3 DNA reads TGTGCCAGCTGGACTAGCGGGTACCCCTACGAGCAGTACTTC.

V is TRBV5-1 and J is TRBJ2-2, with 8 positions matching TRBD1. Per germline, CDR1 SGHRS and CDR2 YFSETQ. There are 16 residues in the CDR3. Unmatched junction bases numbered 1, after V lost 0 bases and J lost 0 bases. This chain's CDR3 is CASSLEDRANTGELFF. Here the CDR3 DNA reads TGCGCCAGCAGCTTGGAGGACAGGGCGAACACCGGGGAGCTGTTTTTT.

The chain joins TRBV9 to TRBJ1-1; D not certain. V was trimmed by 3 bases and J by 4 bases, leaving 16 bases between them. The CDR3 consists of 15 residues. Germline V gene data show CDR1 as SGDLS and CDR2 as YYNGEE. The CDR3 nucleotides are TGTGCCAGCAGCGCGGACCGCGCTCGGGGCACTGAAGCTTTCTTT. Translated: CASSADRARGTEAFF.

The V call is TRBV1, the J call TRBJ2-2; TRBD1 is the table's D call and was not checked against the DNA. TRBV1 is assigned pseudogene status. The CDR3 length is 17 residues. DNA of the CDR3: TGCACCAGCAGCCAAGATAGATCAGGGATAGGCACCGGGGAGCTGTTTTTT. Translating gives CTSSQDRSGIGTGELFF.

To note about this clone: Distinct nucleotide sequences in the sample also encode this CDR3. The chain employs TRBV7-9 and TRBJ2-7, with D unclear. The CDR3 spans 14 residues. Germline assignment: CDR1 SEHNR and CDR2 FQNEAQ (reference sequence). Between the trimmed V and J ends, which lost 0 bases and 3 bases, there was a span of 9 bases. DNA for the CDR3: TGTGCCAGCAGCTTAGCTGTGGCCAGCTACGAGCAGTACTTC. The encoded protein is CASSLAVASYEQYF.

V is TRBV14 and J is TRBJ1-1; TRBD1 aligns across 7 bases. V gave up 5 bases and J gave up 1 base; unmatched junction bases: 4. The length of the CDR3 is 14 residues. In germline, CDR1 is SGHDN, CDR2 FVKESK. DNA for the CDR3: TGTGCCAGCAGCTCCTGGACAGGGAACACTGAAGCTTTCTTT. Translation gives CASSSWTGNTEAFF.

This chain uses TRBV7-2 with TRBJ2-2, with TRBD1 matching over 11 bases. In germline, CDR1 is SGHTA, CDR2 FQGNSA. V shed 5 bases and J 6 bases; nucleotides not matched to a gene: 5. This CDR3 comprises 15 residues. CDR3 in DNA: TGTGCCAGCAGCATGGGACAGGGGGTAGCCGGGGAGCTGTTTTTT. It translates to CASSMGQGVAGELFF.

Concerning this clone: One end of the junction fails to match germline, which may point to a read error. This chain connects TRBV6-1 to TRBJ2-1; 9 bases map to TRBD1. Germline CDR1 MNHNS, CDR2 SASEGT. The CDR3 length is 16 residues. In nucleotides, the CDR3 is TGTGCCAGTAGTGGGGTTGGACAGGGGATCCCCAATGAGCAGTTCTTC. Protein sequence: CASSGVGQGIPNEQFF.

V usage is TRBV11-2 and J usage is TRBJ2-5; no firm D call. The germline V gene encodes CDR1 SGHAT and CDR2 FQNNGV. CDR3 length equals 17 residues. With 2 bases removed from V and 2 bases from J, the gap between germline ends came to 18 bases. CDR3 bases: TGTGCCAGCAGCTTATCTACTGGGCCAGGCGATCAAGAGACCCAGTACTTC. This sequence encodes CASSLSTGPGDQETQYF.

The V gene is TRBV4-2, the J gene TRBJ2-2, with D perhaps matching TRBD1 (6 bases). V dropped 1 base and J dropped 1 base, with 7 bases sitting between them. Germline-derived CDR1 and CDR2 are LGHNA and YNFKEQ. This CDR3 contains 15 residues. This chain's CDR3 is CASSQGGQNTGELFF. The DNA of the CDR3 is TGTGCCAGCAGCCAAGGGGGACAGAACACCGGGGAGCTGTTTTTT.

This rearrangement joins TRBV4-2 to TRBJ2-5; 11 nucleotides agree with TRBD2. Germline loops: CDR1 LGHNA, CDR2 YNFKEQ. The CDR3 length is 17 residues. Unmatched junction bases numbered 5, after V lost 0 bases and J lost 2 bases. CDR3 in DNA: TGTGCCAGCAGCCAAGATCGGCGACTAGCGGGACAAGAGACCCAGTACTTC. Its protein is CASSQDRRLAGQETQYF.

V gene TRBV7-9 combines with J gene TRBJ1-1; D is unclear. Trimming stripped 1 base from V and 6 bases from J, with 6 bases between. Germline lookup yields CDR1 SEHNR and CDR2 FQNEAQ (reference sequence). The length of the CDR3 is 12 residues. CDR3 coding DNA: TGTGCCAGCAGCTTAGGTCTCTCTGAAGCTTTCTTT. Protein sequence: CASSLGLSEAFF.

A word on this clone: Germline and junction disagree at one end, which may indicate a read error. This sequence joins TRBV7-9 and TRBJ1-1, with D possibly TRBD1 on 6 matching bases. There are 11 residues in the CDR3. Germline CDR1 reads SEHNR; CDR2 reads FQNEAQ (reference sequence). In nucleotides, the CDR3 is TGTTCCAGCAGCTCGGACAGAGAAGCTTTCTTT. Protein product: CSSSSDREAFF. Supplemented by reference TRBV7-9 and TRBJ1-1, the full variable domain reads DTGVSQNPRHKITKRGQNVTFRCDPISEHNRLYWYRQTLGQGPEFLTYFQNEAQLEKSRLLSDRFSAERPKGSFSTLEIQRTEQGDSAMYLCSSSSDREAFFGQGTRLTVV.

This sequence joins TRBV7-7 and TRBJ2-3, with 7 bases fitting TRBD1. Germline CDR1 reads SSHAT; CDR2 reads FNYEAQ (reference sequence). Losses at the gene ends were 5 bases for V and 3 bases for J; bases not matched to a gene: 8. The CDR3 length is 15 residues. The CDR3 DNA is TGTGCCAGCAGCCAGGGGGTTGGGGGTACAGATACGCAGTATTTT. Its translation is CASSQGVGGTDTQYF.

This chain uses TRBV4-1 with TRBJ2-3; weak D call: TRBD1 (5 bases). V was trimmed by 0 bases and J by 1 base, leaving 11 bases between them. This CDR3 region has 16 residues. Germline V lookup: CDR1 MGHRA, CDR2 YSYEKL. As DNA, the CDR3 is TGCGCCAGCAGCCAAGAGGCACTGGGGCGCACAGATACGCAGTATTTT. Translated, it gives CASSQEALGRTDTQYF.

As concerns this clone: Relative to the germline gene, one junction end is altered; a read error may explain this. The rearrangement joins TRBV15 to TRBJ2-7; D gene uncertain. Germline V gene lookup returns CDR1 LNHNV and CDR2 YYDKDF (reference sequence). The CDR3 is 15 amino acids. CDR3 DNA sequence: TGTGCCACCAGCAGAGCGCACGCAGGCTCCAACGAGCAGTACTTC. Translated, it gives CATSRAHAGSNEQYF.

V is TRBV18 and J is TRBJ2-3; possible D gene TRBD2, 6 bases. The CDR3 has 14 amino acids. Trimming cost V 3 bases and J 3 bases, with 10 bases left between them. Germline CDR1 is KGHSH and CDR2 is LQKENI. This CDR3 is CASSPGDFTDTQYF. The CDR3 region has the DNA TGTGCCAGCTCACCTGGGGACTTTACAGATACGCAGTATTTT.